What follows are 19 T cell receptor beta chains derived from one specimen sequenced in a study of PD-L1 blockade in urothelial cancer. The table came from immunoSEQ multiplex PCR; TCRdb's copy has only in-frame clones and leaves some out. The table shows about 130,000 clones, with approximately 84% occurring only once. Time point of the sample: pretreatment peripheral blood. The starting material was PBMCs, obtained around atezolizumab (anti-PD-L1) treatment. All receptors derive from a man between 45 and 60 years old with urothelial cancer.

The V call is TRBV7-2, the J call TRBJ2-7, with 7 nucleotides matching TRBD1. The length of the CDR3 is 14 residues. V gave up 6 bases and J gave up 2 bases; unmatched junction bases: 7. Germline V CDR1 and CDR2: SGHTA, FQGNSA. The CDR3 DNA follows: TGTGCCAGCAGTAAACAGGGGTATGCCTACGAGCAGTACTTC. Its protein is CASSKQGYAYEQYF.

This clone appeared a single time. The genes are TRBV19 and TRBJ1-3, with 9 bases that match TRBD1. V lost 5 bases and J lost 1; bases outside the gene matches: 12. The CDR3 runs 18 residues. CDR1 and CDR2 from the germline V gene are LNHDA and SQIVND (reference sequence). For the CDR3, the DNA is TGTGCCAGTAGTGGATATCCGTGGGACAGGGTTTCTGGAAACACCATATATTTT. This codes for CASSGYPWDRVSGNTIYF. The variable domain in full, completed from reference TRBV19 and TRBJ1-3, reads DGGITQSPKYLFRKEGQNVTLSCEQNLNHDAMYWYRQDPGQGLRLIYYSQIVNDFQKGDIAEGYSVSREKKESFPLTVTSAQKNPTAFYLCASSGYPWDRVSGNTIYFGEGSWLTVV.

This sequence joins TRBV19 and TRBJ2-7; 9 bases are shared with TRBD1. V shed 6 bases and J 5 bases; nucleotides not matched to a gene: 8. The CDR3 totals 14 residues. Looked up from germline, CDR1 is LNHDA and CDR2 is SQIVND (reference sequence). This CDR3 reads CASRDRGRGNEQYF. The CDR3, as DNA: TGTGCCAGTAGGGACAGGGGCAGGGGGAACGAGCAGTACTTC.

Many counts were recorded for this clone. The chain couples TRBV19 to TRBJ1-2, with D possibly matching TRBD1 (6 bases). The CDR3 is 15 residues long. The germline CDR1 and CDR2 sequences are LNHDA and SQIVND (reference sequence). The germline V and J ends were trimmed by 6 bases and 5 bases, with 19 bases remaining between them. The CDR3 DNA follows: TGTGCCAGTAGCCCGGACAGACGACCCTCTTATGGCTACACCTTC. Its protein is CASSPDRRPSYGYTF.

The gene calls are TRBV18 and TRBJ2-7; the D gene is possibly TRBD2 (5 bases). This CDR3 region has 17 residues. Germline lookup yields CDR1 KGHSH and CDR2 LQKENI. V lost 3 bases and J lost 0, with 18 bases in between. The CDR3 region is CASSPYPSSAGSYEQYF. The CDR3 DNA follows: TGTGCCAGCTCACCCTACCCCTCCTCGGCGGGCTCCTACGAGCAGTACTTC.

This clone was detected a few times. V gene TRBV9 combines with J gene TRBJ2-2; D is unresolved. CDR3 length equals 13 residues. Per germline, CDR1 SGDLS and CDR2 YYNGEE. Trimming stripped 7 bases from V and 3 bases from J, with 10 bases between. As DNA, the CDR3 is TGTGCCAGCGTCCGGTCGGACACCGGGGAGCTGTTTTTT. Amino acid sequence: CASVRSDTGELFF.

This chain links TRBV18 with TRBJ2-5; TRBD2 might be the D (6 bases). This CDR3 has 13 amino acids. In germline, CDR1 is KGHSH, CDR2 LQKENI. V was clipped by 4 bases and J by 5 bases, with 11 bases between them. The CDR3 spells CASSLGLKETQYF. DNA of the CDR3: TGTGCCAGCTCACTGGGACTCAAGGAGACCCAGTACTTC.

This clone was picked up one time. This sequence joins TRBV7-2 and TRBJ2-2; 10 bases agree with TRBD1. Trimming cost V 5 bases and J 7 bases; bases outside gene matches: 10. There are 16 residues in the CDR3. From germline, CDR1 is SGHTA and CDR2 FQGNSA. The CDR3 loop is CASSLRQGASFGELFF. The CDR3 DNA sequence: TGTGCCAGCAGCCTCCGACAGGGGGCGTCTTTCGGGGAGCTGTTTTTT. Full variable domain (outside the CDR3, taken from reference TRBV7-2 and TRBJ2-2): GAGVSQSPSNKVTEKGKDVELRCDPISGHTALYWYRQSLGQGLEFLIYFQGNSAPDKSGLPSDRFSAERTGGSVSTLTIQRTQQEDSAVYLCASSLRQGASFGELFFGEGSRLTVL.

This chain joins TRBV28 and TRBJ2-7; D is ambiguous. V was clipped by 5 bases and J by 2 bases, with 16 bases between them. Per germline, CDR1 MDHEN and CDR2 SYDVKM. This CDR3 has 15 amino acids. CDR3 residues: CASSGTTARAYEQYF. DNA of the CDR3: TGTGCCAGCAGTGGTACTACCGCGAGAGCCTACGAGCAGTACTTC.

The V gene is TRBV6-1, the J gene TRBJ1-5; 8 positions match TRBD1. Germline CDR1 is MNHNS and CDR2 is SASEGT. V dropped 8 bases and J dropped 2; count of bases not matched to a gene: 2. The length of the CDR3 is 13 residues. The CDR3 here is CASQGAGNQPQHF. The DNA for the CDR3 is TGTGCCAGCCAGGGGGCTGGCAATCAGCCCCAGCATTTT.

The chain employs TRBV4-2 and TRBJ2-7; possible D gene TRBD2, 6 bases. Between the trimmed V and J ends, which lost 3 bases and 1 base, there was a span of 10 bases. Germline CDR1 and CDR2: LGHNA and YNFKEQ. The length of the CDR3 is 14 residues. CDR3 region: CASSHRGVSYEQYF. In DNA form, the CDR3 reads TGTGCCAGCAGCCACCGCGGGGTTTCCTACGAGCAGTACTTC.

This clone was found a few times. The J gene is TRBJ2-2, the V gene TRBV6-6, with TRBD2 matching 8 bases. V was pared by 6 bases and J by 6 bases, with 9 bases of the junction left unmatched. CDR1 and CDR2 from the germline V gene are MNHNY and SVGAGI (reference sequence). This CDR3 comprises 15 residues. CDR3 amino acids: CASRETPGLAGELFF. The CDR3, as DNA: TGTGCCAGCAGAGAGACTCCGGGACTAGCCGGGGAGCTGTTTTTT.

On this clone itself: Other DNA sequences in this specimen translate into the identical CDR3. The rearrangement joins TRBV5-1 to TRBJ1-4, with D possibly TRBD1 on 5 matching bases. This CDR3 region has 14 residues. V shed 0 bases and J shed 8 bases, with 11 bases lying between them. Per germline, CDR1 SGHRS and CDR2 YFSETQ. This CDR3 reads CASSLGQGGEKLFF. CDR3 DNA sequence: TGCGCCAGCAGCTTGGGTCAGGGAGGCGAAAAACTGTTTTTT.

The table lists this clone with a few counts. The chain links TRBV2 to TRBJ1-5; D possibly corresponds to TRBD1 (6 bases). Looked up from germline, CDR1 is SNHLY and CDR2 is FYNNEI. The V end lost 6 bases, the J end lost 3 bases, and 9 bases lay between the germline ends. The CDR3 spans 13 residues. Here the CDR3 reads CASSRQDNQPQHF. The CDR3 nucleotides are TGTGCCAGCAGCAGACAGGACAATCAGCCCCAGCATTTT. Full variable domain (rest looked up from reference TRBV2 and TRBJ1-5): EPEVTQTPSHQVTQMGQEVILRCVPISNHLYFYWYRQILGQKVEFLVSFYNNEISEKSEIFDDQFSVERPDGSNFTLKIRSTKLEDSAMYFCASSRQDNQPQHFGDGTRLSIL.

As DNA, the CDR3 is TGTGCCAGCAGCCAAGACTCAGCTTCGGGAAATACGCAGTATTTT. The encoded protein is CASSQDSASGNTQYF. The J gene is TRBJ2-3, the V gene TRBV4-2; D is perhaps TRBD2 (5 bases). The CDR3 totals 15 residues. CDR1 is LGHNA, CDR2 YNFKEQ, per germline. V gave up 0 bases and J gave up 7 bases, with 14 bases separating them.

This clone was counted only a few times. This chain links TRBV5-1 with TRBJ2-5; TRBD2 agrees at 11 bases. Germline trimming cut 0 bases from V and 5 bases from J; bases unmatched to any gene: 3. Germline V gene lookup returns CDR1 SGHRS and CDR2 YFSETQ. This CDR3 has 15 residues. CDR3 sequence: CASSLVSGRGETQYF. The DNA for the CDR3 is TGCGCCAGCAGCTTGGTTAGCGGGAGGGGTGAGACCCAGTACTTC. The variable domain in full, with the rest retrieved from reference TRBV5-1 and TRBJ2-5, is KAGVTQTPRYLIKTRGQQVTLSCSPISGHRSVSWYQQTPGQGLQFLFEYFSETQRNKGNFPGRFSGRQFSNSRSEMNVSTLELGDSALYLCASSLVSGRGETQYFGPGTRLLVL.

The chain is built from TRBV19 and TRBJ1-4; TRBD1 matches at 8 bases. The V segment lost 6 bases and the J segment 7 bases; nucleotides outside the gene matches: 4. The CDR3 consists of 13 residues. Germline CDR1 reads LNHDA; CDR2 reads SQIVND (reference sequence). This CDR3 reads CASRNDRGEKLFF. The CDR3 DNA is TGTGCCAGTAGAAACGACAGGGGTGAAAAACTGTTTTTT.

This sequence joins TRBV4-2 and TRBJ2-6; D perhaps matches TRBD1 (6 bases). Germline assignment: CDR1 LGHNA and CDR2 YNFKEQ. Trimming pared 0 bases from V and 0 bases from J, leaving 12 bases between. The CDR3 extends over 18 amino acids. The CDR3: CASSQDLQGNSGANVLTF. Here the CDR3 DNA reads TGTGCCAGCAGCCAAGATCTACAGGGAAACTCTGGGGCCAACGTCCTGACTTTC.

The V gene is TRBV4-1, the J gene TRBJ2-1, with 12 bases aligning to TRBD2. V lost 4 bases, J lost 10 bases, and 11 bases stayed unmatched. The CDR3 is 16 amino acids. Germline CDR1 MGHRA, CDR2 YSYEKL. The CDR3 DNA follows: TGCGCCAGCAGCCCGCGGACTAGCGGGACCCCACGGGAGCAGTTCTTC. Translation gives CASSPRTSGTPREQFF.